Reported below is one TCR beta chain. The antigen is not known. Germline values: CDR1 MNHNS, CDR2 SASEGT. The CDR3 runs 17 residues. Trimming cost V 5 bases and J 6 bases; bases outside gene matches: 11. The data originate from a study of blood T cells in healthy people across ages. Study results and limitations: The long-lived group displayed more naive CD4+ cells, plus higher diversity, than the aged donors did.

Using a J-beta primer mix together with a sample-barcoded 5' primer, a second PCR was run for about 6 to 12 cycles. One entry per CDR3 protein results from TCRdb running MiXCR on the 5' RACE reads. The data contain roughly 860,000 distinct CDR3 sequences, under 80% of them singletons. The sequence was collected from a man aged 30-40 years in good health. Sequencing was done on a sample of blood. The chain employs TRBV6-1 and TRBJ1-6, with TRBD1 matching 9 bases. The CDR3 coding sequence is TGTGCCAGCAGTCCCCGGTCCACAGGGGGCTTTAATTCACCCCTCCACTTT. Its translation: CASSPRSTGGFNSPLHF.